This TCR beta chain stems from a study of cytomegalovirus exposure and HLA in healthy donors. Study-wide findings and caveats: A later analysis, which compared TCR beta chains of equal frequency, found the HLA-associated ones more clonally expanded. In vitro data verified a few CMV-associated chains as specific for CMV antigens.

Primers for the PCR totalled 60 Vbeta and 13 Jbeta. Measured with immunoSEQ multiplex PCR; TCRdb has only the in-frame clones, and not every one. The table shows 140,000 or so clones, with 66% occurring only once. Notes on this clone: Its antigen is still unknown.

The TCR was taken from an older woman in good health and CMV-seronegative. Sequencing was done on a sample of PBMCs.

Here the CDR3 reads CASSVGAGGGNTGELFF. In DNA form, the CDR3 reads TGTGCCAGCAGCGTAGGGGCGGGGGGGGGTAACACCGGGGAGCTGTTTTTT. V usage is TRBV9 and J usage is TRBJ2-2; 9 bases agree with TRBD2. Germline CDR1 reads SGDLS; CDR2 reads YYNGEE. V lost 0 bases to trimming and J lost 2 bases; unmatched junction nucleotides: 5. The CDR3 has 17 residues.